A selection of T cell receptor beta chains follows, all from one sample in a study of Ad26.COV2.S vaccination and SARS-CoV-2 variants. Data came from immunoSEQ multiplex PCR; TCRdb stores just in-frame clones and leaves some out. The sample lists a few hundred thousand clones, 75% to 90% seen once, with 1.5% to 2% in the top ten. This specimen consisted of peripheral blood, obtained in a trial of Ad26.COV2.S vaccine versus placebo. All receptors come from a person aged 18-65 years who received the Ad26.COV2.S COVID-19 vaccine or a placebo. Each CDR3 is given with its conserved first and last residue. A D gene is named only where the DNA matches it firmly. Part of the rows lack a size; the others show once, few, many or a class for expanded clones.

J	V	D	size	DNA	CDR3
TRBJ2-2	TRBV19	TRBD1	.	TGTGCCAGTAGTACAGGGGGCGCAGTCACCGGGGAGCTGTTTTTT	CASSTGGAVTGELFF
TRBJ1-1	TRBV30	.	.	TGTGCCAAGTACACAATCCTGAACACTGAAGCTTTCTTT	CAKYTILNTEAFF
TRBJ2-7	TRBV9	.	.	TGTGCCAGCAGCGTTGGACCCACTCGGGACGAGCAGTACTTC	CASSVGPTRDEQYF
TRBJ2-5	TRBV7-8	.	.	TGTGCCAGCAGCTTTTCTATCGGGACCCAAGAGACCCAGTACTTC	CASSFSIGTQETQYF
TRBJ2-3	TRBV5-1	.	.	TGCGCCAGCAGCTCCGGGACATCTAGCACAGATACGCAGTATTTT	CASSSGTSSTDTQYF
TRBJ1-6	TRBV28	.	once	TGTGCCAGCAGTTTACAGTTCTCACCCCTCCACTTT	CASSLQFSPLHF
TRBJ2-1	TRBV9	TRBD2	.	TGTGCCAGCAGCGCGCCGACTAGCGGGAGTTACAATGAGCAGTTCTTC	CASSAPTSGSYNEQFF
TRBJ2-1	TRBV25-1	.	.	TGTGCCAGCAGTGAATATATGGCTAGTAGGGATTACAATGAGCAGTTCTTC	CASSEYMASRDYNEQFF
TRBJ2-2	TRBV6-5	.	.	TGTGCCAGCAGAAACGCGGCCAGGAACACCGGGGAGCTGTTTTTT	CASRNAARNTGELFF
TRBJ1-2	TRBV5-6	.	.	TGTGCCAGCAGGCTTGCCGGAAACAACTATGGCTACACCTTC	CASRLAGNNYGYTF
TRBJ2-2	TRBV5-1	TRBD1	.	TGCGCCAGCAGCTTCGGGACAGGGGGCACCGGGGAGCTGTTTTTT	CASSFGTGGTGELFF
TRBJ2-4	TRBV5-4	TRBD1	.	TGTGCCAGCAGCTCTGGACAGGAAAACATTCAGTACTTC	CASSSGQENIQYF
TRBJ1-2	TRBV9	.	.	TGTGCCAGCAGCGTAGGGACGGCGAACTATGGCTACACCTTC	CASSVGTANYGYTF
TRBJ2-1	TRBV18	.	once	TGTGCCAGCTCACCAGGGAAAAATCTAGGCCATGAGCAGTTCTTC	CASSPGKNLGHEQFF
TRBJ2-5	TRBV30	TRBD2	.	TGTGCCTGGAGTTCGACTAGCGAGACCCAGTACTTC	CAWSSTSETQYF
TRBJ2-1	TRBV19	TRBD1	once	TGTGCCAGTAGTCGAACCGGGACAGGGAGCTACAATGAGCAGTTCTTC	CASSRTGTGSYNEQFF
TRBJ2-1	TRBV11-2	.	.	TGTGCCAGCAGCTTACAGGGCACCCTCTACAATGAGCAGTTCTTC	CASSLQGTLYNEQFF
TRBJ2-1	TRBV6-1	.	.	TGTGCCAGCAGTGAACTATACAATGAGCAGTTCTTC	CASSELYNEQFF
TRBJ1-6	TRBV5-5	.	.	TGTGCCAGCAGCTTGGGGGCGGACACTTCCCTCCACTTT	CASSLGADTSLHF
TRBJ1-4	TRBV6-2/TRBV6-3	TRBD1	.	TGTGCCAGCAGTTACTCATCGGACAGGACCGCAACTAATGAAAAACTGTTTTTT	CASSYSSDRTATNEKLFF
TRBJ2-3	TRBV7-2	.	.	TGTGCCAGCAGCTTAGCGGTCCTAAACAGGGAAACAGATACGCAGTATTTT	CASSLAVLNRETDTQYF
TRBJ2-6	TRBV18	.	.	TGTGCCAGCTCACGGGATTCTGGGGCCAACGTCCTGACTTTC	CASSRDSGANVLTF
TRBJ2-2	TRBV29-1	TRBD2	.	TGCAGCGTTACTAGCGTTAACACCGGGGAGCTGTTTTTT	CSVTSVNTGELFF
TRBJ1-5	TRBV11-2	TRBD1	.	TGTGCCAGCAGCTTAGGGGGTGGGACAGGGCTGATCGGCAATCAGCCCCAGCATTTT	CASSLGGGTGLIGNQPQHF
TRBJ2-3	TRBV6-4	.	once	TGTGCCAGCAGTGAAGCCTCTAGCACAGATACGCAGTATTTT	CASSEASSTDTQYF
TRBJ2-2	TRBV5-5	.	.	TGTGCCAGCAGCTTCTCTCTTGGGACGGGGCCCACCGGGGAGCTGTTTTTT	CASSFSLGTGPTGELFF
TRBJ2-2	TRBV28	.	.	TGTGCCACACTCGCGCCCGGGGAGCTGTTTTTT	CATLAPGELFF
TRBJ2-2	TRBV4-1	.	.	TGCGCCAGCAGCCAACTCACTAGGAGTAGGGAGCTGTTTTTT	CASSQLTRSRELFF
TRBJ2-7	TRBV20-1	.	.	TGCAGTGCTAGAGTACAGAGGGAGCAGTACTTC	CSARVQREQYF
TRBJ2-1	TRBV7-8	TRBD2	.	TGTGCCAGCAGCATTAGCGGGGGGTACAGTCGAGAGCAGTTCTTC	CASSISGGYSREQFF
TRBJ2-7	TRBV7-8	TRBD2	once	TGTGCCAGCAGCTTAGGTAGGCTAGCGGGAGTCGGGTCCTACGAGCAGTACTTC	CASSLGRLAGVGSYEQYF
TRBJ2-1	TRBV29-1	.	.	TGCAGCTCCGAAGCCGACAATGAGCAGTTCTTC	CSSEADNEQFF
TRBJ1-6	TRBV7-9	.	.	TGTGCCAGCAGGATGGGAGCCGGGCGGAATTCACCCCTCCACTTT	CASRMGAGRNSPLHF
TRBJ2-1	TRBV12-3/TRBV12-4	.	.	TGTGCCAGCAGTTTAGTCACCGGAAATGAGCAGTTCTTC	CASSLVTGNEQFF
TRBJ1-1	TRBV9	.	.	TGTGCCAGCAGCGTAGGCAGTACAGGGCCCATGAACACTGAAGCTTTCTTT	CASSVGSTGPMNTEAFF